This is a list of T cell receptor beta chains from one sample in a study of T cell changes during pregnancy in multiple sclerosis. The protocol was immunoSEQ multiplex PCR, while the TCRdb copy is restricted to in-frame clones and leaves out a portion. The sample consists of around 41,000 clones, roughly nine tenths of them appearing once. The starting material was CD4+ T cells from peripheral blood mononuclear cells, obtained in the third trimester of pregnancy. The receptors shown here come from a female donor in good health, enrolled as a control in a pregnancy study. The CDR3 runs from the conserved cysteine through the conserved F or W. Each record gives: V gene, clone size, D gene, J gene, CDR3 protein, CDR3 DNA. The D gene is left open where the match is weak. For some rows the clone size is stated as once, few or many, or as a class when expanded; others skip it.

V: TRBV19; size: .; D: .; J: TRBJ1-5; CDR3: CASSPWGHDISNQPQHF; DNA: TGTGCCAGTAGTCCGTGGGGGCATGACATCAGCAATCAGCCCCAGCATTTT
V: TRBV10-2; size: .; D: .; J: TRBJ2-4; CDR3: CASKGGGGKNIQYF; DNA: TGCGCCAGCAAGGGGGGGGGAGGCAAAAACATTCAGTACTTC
V: TRBV9; size: .; D: .; J: TRBJ2-1; CDR3: CASSVVCFCGQYEQFF; DNA: TGTGCCAGCAGCGTAGTTTGCTTTTGTGGGCAATATGAGCAGTTCTTC
V: TRBV2; size: .; D: TRBD1; J: TRBJ2-2; CDR3: CASRADRVNTGELFF; DNA: TGTGCCAGCAGGGCGGACAGGGTGAACACCGGGGAGCTGTTTTTT
V: TRBV2; size: .; D: TRBD1; J: TRBJ1-2; CDR3: CASRSQGASYGYTF; DNA: TGTGCCAGCAGATCCCAGGGGGCGAGCTATGGCTACACCTTC
V: TRBV7-3; size: .; D: TRBD2; J: TRBJ2-7; CDR3: CASSLAGGNNYEQYF; DNA: TGTGCCAGCAGCCTAGCGGGGGGGAACAACTACGAGCAGTACTTC
V: TRBV6-1; size: .; D: .; J: TRBJ1-5; CDR3: CATTGTSLREPQHF; DNA: TGTGCCACTACCGGGACTTCCCTACGAGAGCCCCAGCATTTT
V: TRBV27; size: .; D: .; J: TRBJ1-5; CDR3: CASSTALQPQHF; DNA: TGTGCCAGCTCGACAGCGCTTCAGCCCCAGCATTTT
V: TRBV2; size: .; D: TRBD1; J: TRBJ2-7; CDR3: CASRGQGKGYEQYF; DNA: TGTGCCAGCAGGGGACAGGGGAAGGGTTACGAGCAGTACTTC
V: TRBV28; size: few; D: TRBD2; J: TRBJ2-3; CDR3: CASSWAGAGGTDTQYF; DNA: TGTGCCAGCAGTTGGGCGGGAGCCGGGGGCACAGATACGCAGTATTTT
V: TRBV5-1; size: .; D: TRBD2; J: TRBJ2-5; CDR3: CASSYGTSKETQYF; DNA: TGCGCCAGCAGTTATGGGACTAGCAAGGAGACCCAGTACTTC
V: TRBV29-1; size: once; D: .; J: TRBJ2-5; CDR3: CSVGTAGMGGTQYF; DNA: TGCAGCGTTGGTACAGCCGGGATGGGCGGGACCCAGTACTTC
V: TRBV4-2; size: .; D: .; J: TRBJ1-1; CDR3: CASSHGGRGGEAFF; DNA: TGTGCCAGCAGCCATGGGGGGAGGGGCGGTGAAGCTTTCTTT
V: TRBV11-3; size: .; D: TRBD1; J: TRBJ2-2; CDR3: CASSPRQGANTGELFF; DNA: TGTGCCAGCAGTCCGAGACAGGGGGCGAACACCGGGGAGCTGTTTTTT